The present T cell receptor beta chain was sequenced within a study of identifying expanded T cells in peripheral blood. This CDR3 contains 13 residues. The germline V gene has CDR1 SEHNR and CDR2 FQNEAQ (reference sequence). V was clipped by 3 bases and J by 1 base, with 6 bases between them. The assay was immunoSEQ multiplex PCR, and TCRdb's table has in-frame clones only and misses some. The data show about 83,000 clones, 89% seen once. V gene TRBV7-9 combines with J gene TRBJ1-1, with a possible D match to TRBD1 (5 bases). The TCR sequence derives from a person aged 18 to 75 in good health. Sample: blood. This CDR3 reads CASSFGGNTEAFF. The CDR3 DNA is TGTGCCAGCAGCTTTGGGGGGAACACTGAAGCTTTCTTT.